Listed here are 4 T cell receptor beta chains from one sample, sequenced in a study of T cell repertoires in cytomegalovirus infection. TCRdb redid the calling of the reads with MiXCR, one entry per CDR3 protein. The sample lists about 310,000 distinct CDR3 sequences, 25% occurring once. The antigens of these receptors remain unknown. Specimen: cultured PBMCs, collected from culture after CMV antigen stimulation. These receptors all stem from a human donor in good health (CMV status not recorded). Some clones in this sample may be carry-over from other donors' samples.

This chain connects TRBV29-1 to TRBJ2-3; D is undetermined. This CDR3 comprises 11 residues. Germline values: CDR1 SQVTM, CDR2 ANQGSEA. The V and J ends lost 7 bases and 2 bases respectively, with 7 bases between them. Here the CDR3 reads CSGALTDTQYF. The DNA for the CDR3 is TGCAGCGGGGCACTCACAGATACGCAGTATTTT.

The CDR3 protein is CASSLAVGSGELFF. As DNA, the CDR3 is TGTGCCAGCAGCTTAGCGGTCGGATCCGGGGAGCTGTTTTTT. This rearrangement joins TRBV7-9 to TRBJ2-2; D unresolved. Germline-derived CDR1 and CDR2 are SEHNR and FQNEAQ (reference sequence). The CDR3 runs to 14 residues. The V end lost 0 bases, the J end lost 6 bases, and 8 bases lay between the germline ends. Filled out from reference TRBV7-9 and TRBJ2-2, the complete variable domain reads DTGVSQNPRHKITKRGQNVTFRCDPISEHNRLYWYRQTLGQGPEFLTYFQNEAQLEKSRLLSDRFSAERPKGSFSTLEIQRTEQGDSAMYLCASSLAVGSGELFFGEGSRLTVL.

Ten or more counts support this clonotype. The CDR3 spells CASSPATGRTDTQYF. In nucleotides, the CDR3 is TGCGCCAGCAGCCCTGCGACGGGGCGCACAGATACGCAGTATTTT. The genes are TRBV4-1 and TRBJ2-3, with D perhaps assigned TRBD1 or TRBD2 (5 bases each). The germline V and J ends were trimmed by 4 bases and 1 base, with 12 bases remaining between them. Germline V CDR1 and CDR2: MGHRA, YSYEKL. This CDR3 is 15 amino acids long.

This clonotype has only a few counts. This chain connects TRBV20-1 to TRBJ1-1, with D maybe TRBD1 (5 bases). Trimming pared 3 bases from V and 0 bases from J, leaving 11 bases between. Germline V CDR1 and CDR2: DFQATT, SNEGSKA (reference sequence). The CDR3 is 14 residues long. CDR3 DNA sequence: TGCAGTGCTAGTCCAGGGATCATGAACACTGAAGCTTTCTTT. Residues: CSASPGIMNTEAFF.